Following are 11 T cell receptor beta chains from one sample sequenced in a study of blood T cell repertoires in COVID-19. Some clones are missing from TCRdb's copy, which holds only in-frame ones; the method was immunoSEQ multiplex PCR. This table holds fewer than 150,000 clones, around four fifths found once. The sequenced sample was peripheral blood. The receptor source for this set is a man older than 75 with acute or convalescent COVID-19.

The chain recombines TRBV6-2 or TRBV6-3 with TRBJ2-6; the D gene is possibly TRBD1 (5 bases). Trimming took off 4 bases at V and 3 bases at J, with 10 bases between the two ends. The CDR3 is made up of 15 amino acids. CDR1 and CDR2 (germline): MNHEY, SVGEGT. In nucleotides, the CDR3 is TGTGCCAGCAGTTCGTGGGGCTTTGGGGCCAACGTCCTGACTTTC. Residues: CASSSWGFGANVLTF.

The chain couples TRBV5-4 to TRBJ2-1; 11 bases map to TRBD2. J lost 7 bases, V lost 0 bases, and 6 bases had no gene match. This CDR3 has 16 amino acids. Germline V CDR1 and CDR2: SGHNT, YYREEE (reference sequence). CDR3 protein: CASSLVGSGGGNEQFF. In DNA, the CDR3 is TGTGCCAGCAGCTTGGTGGGTAGCGGGGGGGGTAATGAGCAGTTCTTC.

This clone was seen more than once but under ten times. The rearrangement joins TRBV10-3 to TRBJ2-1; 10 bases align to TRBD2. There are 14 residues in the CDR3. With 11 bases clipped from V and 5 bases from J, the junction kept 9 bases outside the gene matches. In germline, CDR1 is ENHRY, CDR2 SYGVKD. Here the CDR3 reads CASGLAGANNEQFF. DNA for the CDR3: TGTGCCTCAGGGCTAGCGGGGGCGAACAATGAGCAGTTCTTC.

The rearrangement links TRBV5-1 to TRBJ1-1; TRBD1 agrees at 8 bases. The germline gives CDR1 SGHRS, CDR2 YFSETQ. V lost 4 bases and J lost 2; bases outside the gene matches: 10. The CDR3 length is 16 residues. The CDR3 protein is CASSPGGWLRNTEAFF. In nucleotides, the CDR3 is TGCGCCAGCAGCCCAGGGGGCTGGTTAAGAAACACTGAAGCTTTCTTT.

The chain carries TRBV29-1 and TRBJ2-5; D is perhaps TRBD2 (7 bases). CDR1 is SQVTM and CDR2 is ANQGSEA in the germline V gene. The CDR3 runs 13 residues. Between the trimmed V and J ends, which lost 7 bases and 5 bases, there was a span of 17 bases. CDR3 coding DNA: TGCAGCGCCGGGGAGGGGGGTTCCGAGACCCAGTACTTC. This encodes CSAGEGGSETQYF.

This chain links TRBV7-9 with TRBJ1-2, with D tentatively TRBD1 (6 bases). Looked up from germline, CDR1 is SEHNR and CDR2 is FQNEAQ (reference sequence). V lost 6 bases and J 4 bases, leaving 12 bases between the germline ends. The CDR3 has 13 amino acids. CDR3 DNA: TGTGCCAGCAGTCAGGACAGTGTCTATGGCTACACCTTC. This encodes CASSQDSVYGYTF.

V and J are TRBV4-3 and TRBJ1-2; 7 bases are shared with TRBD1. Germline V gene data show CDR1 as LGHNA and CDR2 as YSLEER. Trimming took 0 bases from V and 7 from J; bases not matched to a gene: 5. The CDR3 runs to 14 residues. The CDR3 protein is CASSQELAGGGYTF. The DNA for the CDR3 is TGCGCCAGCAGCCAAGAGTTGGCAGGGGGTGGCTACACCTTC.

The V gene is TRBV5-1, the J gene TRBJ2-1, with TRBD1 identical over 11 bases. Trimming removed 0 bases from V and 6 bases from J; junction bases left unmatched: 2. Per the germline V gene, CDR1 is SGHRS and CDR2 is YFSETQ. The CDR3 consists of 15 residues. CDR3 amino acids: CASSLGGTGGNEQFF. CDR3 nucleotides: TGCGCCAGCAGCTTGGGTGGGACAGGGGGCAATGAGCAGTTCTTC.

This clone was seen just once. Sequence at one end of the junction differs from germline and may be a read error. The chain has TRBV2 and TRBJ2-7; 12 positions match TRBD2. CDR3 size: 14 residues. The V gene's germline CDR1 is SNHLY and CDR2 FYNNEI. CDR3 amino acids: CASREGTSGSRGYF. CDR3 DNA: TGTGCCAGCAGAGAAGGGACTAGCGGGTCCCGTGGGTACTTC.

Written as DNA, the CDR3 is TGTGCCAGCAGCTTGGACAGGGGTGACTACAATGAGCAGTTCTTC. It encodes CASSLDRGDYNEQFF. J is TRBJ2-1 and V is TRBV6-2 or TRBV6-3; the match to TRBD1 covers 9 bases. Germline CDR1 is MNHEY and CDR2 is SVGEGT. The V and J ends lost 6 bases and 3 bases, in that order; junction bases with no gene match: 6. This CDR3 has 15 amino acids.

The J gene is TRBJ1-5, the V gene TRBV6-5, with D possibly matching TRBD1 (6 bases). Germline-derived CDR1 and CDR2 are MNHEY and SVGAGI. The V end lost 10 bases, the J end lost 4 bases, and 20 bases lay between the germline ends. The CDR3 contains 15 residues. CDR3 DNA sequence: TGTGCCACCTTCCCCGGGGGGGCGCGGAATCAGCCCCAGCATTTT. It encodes CATFPGGARNQPQHF.